This T cell receptor (beta chain) was recorded in a study of technical replicates of blood from several donors. Only in-frame clones appear in the TCRdb table, and some are missing; sequencing was by immunoSEQ multiplex PCR. Of approximately 78,000 clones listed, roughly 90% are singletons. Sequencing input: T cells isolated from PBMCs. This TCR derives from a human donor in good health.

DNA for the CDR3: TGTGCCAGCAGTTCGCTAGCGGGAGGGCCCTCGGATACGCAGTATTTT. As protein: CASSSLAGGPSDTQYF. The V call is TRBV27, the J call TRBJ2-3; TRBD2 matches at 12 bases. The V gene end was trimmed by 4 bases and the J gene end by 6 bases; junction bases not matched to a gene: 8. Germline V gives CDR1 MNHEY, CDR2 SMNVEV (reference sequence). The CDR3 spans 16 residues.